This TCR beta chain was recorded in a study of early T cells in non-severe SARS-CoV-2 infection. For the study at large: Bulk RNA taken from unsorted whole blood was sequenced, leaving chains unpaired.

Trimming took 0 bases from V and 0 from J, leaving 12 bases between them. Germline V gene lookup returns CDR1 SGHNT and CDR2 YENEEA. The CDR3 is 17 residues long. Broader study findings: Sequences matched to VDJdb favored anti-spike CD8 responses, while private and CD4 specificities were missed.

Of note for this clonotype: Its specificity is not known.

The TCR library protocol was used to attach unique molecular identifiers. These identifiers were attached to individual cDNA molecules. MiXCR, applied by TCRdb to the 5' RACE reads, yields one record per CDR3 protein. The sample contains more than 85,000 distinct CDR3 sequences, about 15% of which appear only once. Material for sequencing was whole blood. The sequence was obtained from an adult who was a healthcare worker with PCR-confirmed SARS-CoV-2 infection or an uninfected control (not recorded which). The chain combines TRBV11-3 with TRBJ2-1; D perhaps matches TRBD2 (6 bases). CDR3 coding DNA: TGTGCCAGCAGCTTAGATCCTCCGGGGGTCTCCTACAATGAGCAGTTCTTC. Residues: CASSLDPPGVSYNEQFF.